These T cell receptor beta chains were read from a single sample in a study of shared clonotypes between healthy human individuals. Using immunoSEQ multiplex PCR, the repertoire was profiled, and TCRdb retains in-frame clones only, with some absent. The sample includes hundreds of thousands of clones, almost 95% seen only once; the top ten take 24%. Source material: naive CD8+ T cells sorted from blood. The receptor source for this set is a man aged 25 to 40 in good health. Both conserved end residues are part of each CDR3. Fields, in order: clone size, D gene, V gene, J gene, CDR3 protein, CDR3 DNA. A D gene is named only where the DNA matches it firmly. Clone size is given for some rows only: seen once, a few or many times, or a class if the clone is expanded.

clone size: few
D gene: .
V gene: TRBV6-1
J gene: TRBJ1-5
CDR3 protein: CASREWTESNQPQHF
CDR3 DNA: TGTGCCAGCAGAGAATGGACAGAAAGCAATCAGCCCCAGCATTTT

clone size: .
D gene: TRBD1
V gene: TRBV28
J gene: TRBJ1-4
CDR3 protein: CASSSPTGMGEKLFF
CDR3 DNA: TGTGCCAGCAGTTCTCCGACAGGGATGGGAGAAAAACTGTTTTTT

clone size: .
D gene: .
V gene: TRBV28
J gene: TRBJ2-7
CDR3 protein: CASSSITGTYEQYF
CDR3 DNA: TGTGCCAGCAGCTCCATCACAGGGACCTACGAGCAGTACTTC

clone size: .
D gene: .
V gene: TRBV10-3
J gene: TRBJ2-7
CDR3 protein: CAISESVREYEQYF
CDR3 DNA: TGTGCCATCAGTGAGTCAGTCAGGGAGTACGAGCAGTACTTC

clone size: .
D gene: TRBD2
V gene: TRBV30
J gene: TRBJ2-1
CDR3 protein: CAWSTLAGGPYNEQFF
CDR3 DNA: TGTGCCTGGAGTACGTTAGCGGGAGGGCCCTACAATGAGCAGTTCTTC

clone size: .
D gene: TRBD2
V gene: TRBV5-8
J gene: TRBJ2-5
CDR3 protein: CASSPEGRDGETQYF
CDR3 DNA: TGTGCCAGCAGCCCGGAGGGGAGGGACGGGGAGACCCAGTACTTC

clone size: once
D gene: .
V gene: TRBV27
J gene: TRBJ2-7
CDR3 protein: CASSWSPRGYEQYF
CDR3 DNA: TGTGCCAGCAGTTGGTCCCCCCGGGGGTACGAGCAGTACTTC

clone size: .
D gene: TRBD1
V gene: TRBV25-1
J gene: TRBJ2-7
CDR3 protein: CASSDLQDRAGEQYF
CDR3 DNA: TGTGCCAGCAGTGATCTCCAGGACAGGGCGGGTGAGCAGTACTTC

clone size: .
D gene: TRBD1
V gene: TRBV9
J gene: TRBJ2-1
CDR3 protein: CASSVSPRGQGDNEQFF
CDR3 DNA: TGTGCCAGCAGCGTAAGTCCCCGGGGACAGGGAGACAATGAGCAGTTCTTC

clone size: .
D gene: TRBD1
V gene: TRBV27
J gene: TRBJ2-6
CDR3 protein: CASSGGPSTGANVLTF
CDR3 DNA: TGTGCCAGCTCAGGGGGACCCTCAACCGGGGCCAACGTCCTGACTTTC

clone size: .
D gene: .
V gene: TRBV19
J gene: TRBJ1-5
CDR3 protein: CASSIPRGRRYQPQHF
CDR3 DNA: TGTGCCAGTAGTATCCCACGGGGGAGAAGGTATCAGCCCCAGCATTTT

clone size: .
D gene: .
V gene: TRBV28
J gene: TRBJ2-2
CDR3 protein: CASRLTSSRAGELFF
CDR3 DNA: TGTGCCAGCAGGCTAACTTCTTCCCGTGCCGGGGAGCTGTTTTTT

clone size: .
D gene: .
V gene: TRBV6-1
J gene: TRBJ2-1
CDR3 protein: CASMKGSSVYNEQFF
CDR3 DNA: TGTGCCAGCATGAAAGGTTCTAGCGTCTACAATGAGCAGTTCTTC

clone size: .
D gene: TRBD2
V gene: TRBV6-1
J gene: TRBJ2-1
CDR3 protein: CASSEGVWREGPYNEQFF
CDR3 DNA: TGTGCCAGCAGTGAAGGTGTGTGGCGGGAGGGCCCCTACAATGAGCAGTTCTTC

clone size: .
D gene: TRBD2
V gene: TRBV7-9
J gene: TRBJ2-1
CDR3 protein: CASSSLAGSYNEQFF
CDR3 DNA: TGTGCCAGCAGCTCACTAGCGGGATCCTACAATGAGCAGTTCTTC

clone size: few
D gene: TRBD1
V gene: TRBV7-6
J gene: TRBJ2-7
CDR3 protein: CASSFGQGTSYEQYF
CDR3 DNA: TGTGCCAGCAGCTTTGGACAGGGGACATCCTACGAGCAGTACTTC

clone size: .
D gene: .
V gene: TRBV28
J gene: TRBJ2-2
CDR3 protein: CASSNLTGELFF
CDR3 DNA: TGTGCCAGCTCGAATCTAACCGGGGAGCTGTTTTTT

clone size: once
D gene: .
V gene: TRBV15
J gene: TRBJ2-7
CDR3 protein: CATSRVGDLEKQYF
CDR3 DNA: TGTGCCACCAGCAGAGTTGGAGACCTCGAGAAGCAGTACTTC

clone size: .
D gene: .
V gene: TRBV6-1
J gene: TRBJ1-5
CDR3 protein: CASRAGSFSNQPQHF
CDR3 DNA: TGTGCCAGCAGGGCCGGGAGTTTTTCTAATCAGCCCCAGCATTTT

clone size: .
D gene: TRBD1
V gene: TRBV27
J gene: TRBJ2-7
CDR3 protein: CASSFVDRQDKQYF
CDR3 DNA: TGTGCCAGCAGTTTTGTGGACAGGCAGGATAAGCAGTACTTC

clone size: .
D gene: .
V gene: TRBV10-2
J gene: TRBJ1-1
CDR3 protein: CASSEPVLPGAEAFF
CDR3 DNA: TGCGCCAGCAGTGAGCCAGTCCTGCCAGGGGCTGAAGCTTTCTTT

clone size: .
D gene: TRBD1
V gene: TRBV11-1
J gene: TRBJ2-7
CDR3 protein: CASSPDRGTYEQYF
CDR3 DNA: TGTGCCAGCAGCCCGGACAGGGGGACCTACGAGCAGTACTTC

clone size: .
D gene: TRBD2
V gene: TRBV28
J gene: TRBJ2-7
CDR3 protein: CASSPREGVYEQYF
CDR3 DNA: TGTGCCAGCAGTCCGCGGGAGGGGGTGTACGAGCAGTACTTC

clone size: .
D gene: TRBD2
V gene: TRBV28
J gene: TRBJ2-7
CDR3 protein: CASSFRGRMSYEQYF
CDR3 DNA: TGTGCCAGCAGTTTCCGCGGGAGAATGTCCTACGAGCAGTACTTC

clone size: .
D gene: .
V gene: TRBV21-1
J gene: TRBJ2-7
CDR3 protein: CASRAGTYEQYF
CDR3 DNA: TGTGCCAGCAGAGCAGGGACCTACGAGCAGTACTTC

clone size: once
D gene: .
V gene: TRBV5-5
J gene: TRBJ2-5
CDR3 protein: CASSLGLGQETQYF
CDR3 DNA: TGTGCCAGCAGCTTGGGACTAGGCCAAGAGACCCAGTACTTC

clone size: .
D gene: TRBD1
V gene: TRBV10-1
J gene: TRBJ2-1
CDR3 protein: CASSPRQGWNEQFF
CDR3 DNA: TGCGCCAGCAGTCCCAGACAGGGCTGGAATGAGCAGTTCTTC

clone size: .
D gene: .
V gene: TRBV27
J gene: TRBJ2-1
CDR3 protein: CASGVGGAYNEQFF
CDR3 DNA: TGTGCCAGCGGGGTCGGAGGGGCCTACAATGAGCAGTTCTTC

clone size: .
D gene: TRBD1
V gene: TRBV10-1
J gene: TRBJ2-7
CDR3 protein: CASSDTRDRGDEQYF
CDR3 DNA: TGCGCCAGCAGTGATACCCGGGACAGGGGGGACGAGCAGTACTTC

clone size: many
D gene: TRBD2
V gene: TRBV6-4
J gene: TRBJ2-3
CDR3 protein: CASSELAATDTQYF
CDR3 DNA: TGTGCCAGCAGTGAACTAGCGGCCACAGATACGCAGTATTTT

clone size: .
D gene: TRBD1
V gene: TRBV4-1
J gene: TRBJ2-7
CDR3 protein: CASSPRQGSNEQYF
CDR3 DNA: TGCGCCAGCAGCCCTCGACAGGGGTCCAACGAGCAGTACTTC